These 15 T cell receptor beta chains share one sample of origin, sequenced in a study of shared clonotypes between healthy human individuals. The assay was immunoSEQ multiplex PCR, and TCRdb's table has in-frame clones only and misses some. This table has about 2.4 million clones, roughly 93% appearing once. Input material: naive CD4+ T cells from PBMCs. Subset in this sample: CD45RA+ positively selected. The receptors shown here come from a man younger than 30 in good health. Some clones in this sample may be carry-over from other donors' samples.

The V and J genes are TRBV29-1 and TRBJ2-5; 10 nucleotides line up with TRBD2. The junction had 10 bases not matched to a gene; V was cut back by 7 bases and J by 5 bases. Germline V CDR1 and CDR2: SQVTM, ANQGSEA. The CDR3 length is 14 residues. CDR3 sequence reads: CSGAGGPSAETQYF. CDR3 in DNA: TGCAGCGGAGCGGGAGGGCCCAGTGCGGAGACCCAGTACTTC.

This rearrangement joins TRBV28 to TRBJ2-1, with TRBD1 as a possible D gene (6 bases). The CDR3 sequence is 15 residues long. CDR1 is MDHEN and CDR2 is SYDVKM in the germline V gene. Trimming left V 3 bases short and J 8 bases short, with 17 bases between. The CDR3 sequence: CASSFGKTGRHEQFF. The CDR3 DNA follows: TGTGCCAGCAGTTTCGGTAAAACAGGGCGGCATGAGCAGTTCTTC. The whole variable domain, filled in from reference TRBV28 and TRBJ2-1, reads DVKVTQSSRYLVKRTGEKVFLECVQDMDHENMFWYRQDPGLGLRLIYFSYDVKMKEKGDIPEGYSVSREKKERFSLILESASTNQTSMYLCASSFGKTGRHEQFFGPGTRLTVL.

This clone appeared a single time. The CDR3 DNA is TGTGCCAGCAGTAACTTCGCTGAAGCTTTCTTT. The encoded protein is CASSNFAEAFF. The chain links TRBV14 to TRBJ1-1; no clear D. Germline assignment: CDR1 SGHDN and CDR2 FVKESK. This CDR3 has 11 amino acids. V was trimmed by 6 bases and J by 6 bases, leaving 8 bases between them.

The J gene is TRBJ2-7, the V gene TRBV28; D gene ambiguous. The CDR3 extends over 12 amino acids. Between the trimmed V and J ends, which lost 7 bases and 2 bases, there was a span of 9 bases. Germline CDR1 reads MDHEN; CDR2 reads SYDVKM. CDR3 bases: TGTGCCAGCACCGATGATCCCTACGAGCAGTACTTC. Its translation: CASTDDPYEQYF.

In this sample, this clone turned up once. The chain combines TRBV6-1 with TRBJ1-2; 7 positions match TRBD1. Per germline, CDR1 MNHNS and CDR2 SASEGT. V was clipped by 5 bases and J by 3 bases; unmatched bases: 6. This CDR3 is 14 amino acids long. CDR3 amino acids: CASSPTGRHYGYTF. The CDR3 nucleotides are TGTGCCAGCAGTCCGACAGGGAGGCACTATGGCTACACCTTC.

The chain couples TRBV28 to TRBJ2-5; TRBD1 or TRBD2 may be the D gene (7 bases each). V gave up 4 bases and J gave up 4 bases, with 16 bases separating them. The CDR3 is 15 amino acids. CDR1 is MDHEN, CDR2 SYDVKM, per germline. The CDR3 nucleotides read TGTGCCAGCAGTTCGAGGCAGGGGGGGCGAGAGACCCAGTACTTC. Protein sequence: CASSSRQGGRETQYF. Full variable domain (rest looked up from reference TRBV28 and TRBJ2-5): DVKVTQSSRYLVKRTGEKVFLECVQDMDHENMFWYRQDPGLGLRLIYFSYDVKMKEKGDIPEGYSVSREKKERFSLILESASTNQTSMYLCASSSRQGGRETQYFGPGTRLLVL.

The J gene is TRBJ1-2, the V gene TRBV4-1; D gene ambiguous. V lost 1 base to trimming and J lost 2 bases, with 17 bases between them. The CDR3 loop spans 17 amino acids. The V gene's germline CDR1 is MGHRA and CDR2 YSYEKL. The DNA for the CDR3 is TGCGCCAGCAGCCAAGGCCCCCAAGGCAGCTTAAACTATGGCTACACCTTC. Translating gives CASSQGPQGSLNYGYTF.

This chain uses TRBV5-8 with TRBJ2-5; 9 bases line up with TRBD1. This CDR3 region has 16 residues. J gave up 4 bases and V 4 bases, and 11 bases lay outside the gene matches. Germline CDR1 SGHTS, CDR2 YDEGEE. CDR3 sequence reads: CASSVEGQGRGETQYF. In DNA, the CDR3 is TGTGCCAGCAGCGTCGAAGGACAGGGGAGGGGAGAGACCCAGTACTTC. Full variable domain (missing parts from reference TRBV5-8 and TRBJ2-5): EAGVTQSPTHLIKTRGQQATLRCSPISGHTSVYWYQQALGLGLQFLLWYDEGEERNRGNFPPRFSGRQFPNYSSELNVNALELEDSALYLCASSVEGQGRGETQYFGPGTRLLVL.

CDR3 loop: CASSNPVRRRGDEAFF. The CDR3 bases are TGCGCCAGCAGCAACCCGGTCCGAAGGCGAGGGGATGAAGCTTTCTTT. The chain employs TRBV4-1 and TRBJ1-1; maybe TRBD1 (5 bases). CDR3 length equals 16 residues. Trimming took off 5 bases at V and 7 bases at J, with 23 bases between the two ends. Germline loops: CDR1 MGHRA, CDR2 YSYEKL.

This chain uses TRBV28 with TRBJ1-4; D might be TRBD1 (5 bases). Germline V CDR1 and CDR2: MDHEN, SYDVKM. This CDR3 comprises 15 residues. V was shortened by 6 bases and J by 5 bases, with 16 bases between the two germline ends. The CDR3 DNA sequence: TGTGCCAGCAGACGCAGGGCACTCCCAAATGAAAAACTGTTTTTT. Amino acid sequence: CASRRRALPNEKLFF.

The CDR3 loop is CASSLIAQGPGEQYF. The CDR3 region has the DNA TGTGCCAGCAGTTTAATAGCCCAGGGGCCGGGCGAGCAGTACTTC. This rearrangement joins TRBV27 to TRBJ2-7; a weak D match, TRBD1 (6 bases). Germline V gene lookup returns CDR1 MNHEY and CDR2 SMNVEV (reference sequence). V shed 2 bases and J shed 6 bases, with 17 bases lying between them. CDR3 length: 15 residues.

The J gene is TRBJ1-4, the V gene TRBV6-5; D is perhaps TRBD1 (6 bases). Germline V gives CDR1 MNHEY, CDR2 SVGAGI. The germline V and J ends were trimmed by 1 base and 8 bases, with 17 bases remaining between them. The CDR3 totals 16 residues. The CDR3 DNA reads as TGTGCCAGCAGTTACTACCGTGGCACAAGGGGGGAAAAACTGTTTTTT. Translating gives CASSYYRGTRGEKLFF.

This chain links TRBV6-1 with TRBJ1-6, with 7 bases identical to TRBD1. The CDR3 spans 13 residues. The J segment lost 7 bases and the V segment lost 10 bases, leaving 7 bases of the junction unmatched. Germline loops: CDR1 MNHNS, CDR2 SASEGT. CDR3 in DNA: TGTGCCACCAAGGGACAGCCAAATTCACCCCTCCACTTT. It translates to CATKGQPNSPLHF.

This chain connects TRBV25-1 to TRBJ1-1; 7 bases agree with TRBD1. CDR1 and CDR2 from the germline V gene are MGHDK and SYGVNS. CDR3 length: 15 amino acids. Unmatched junction bases numbered 6, after V lost 1 base and J lost 4 bases. The CDR3 protein is CASSEFSRGGTEAFF. As DNA, the CDR3 is TGTGCCAGCAGTGAATTTAGCAGGGGGGGCACTGAAGCTTTCTTT. Variable domain in full (rest from reference TRBV25-1 and TRBJ1-1): EADIYQTPRYLVIGTGKKITLECSQTMGHDKMYWYQQDPGMELHLIHYSYGVNSTEKGDLSSESTVSRIRTEHFPLTLESARPSHTSQYLCASSEFSRGGTEAFFGQGTRLTVV.

The chain links TRBV27 to TRBJ2-1; tentative D call: TRBD2 (6 bases). With 6 bases removed from V and 0 bases from J, the gap between germline ends came to 12 bases. The CDR3 contains 15 residues. Looked up from germline, CDR1 is MNHEY and CDR2 is SMNVEV (reference sequence). CDR3 coding DNA: TGTGCCAGCAGACCCCTAGCGAGCTCCTACAATGAGCAGTTCTTC. Protein sequence: CASRPLASSYNEQFF.